This T cell receptor beta chain came from a study of cytomegalovirus exposure and HLA in healthy donors. This clone was found a few times. Its antigen is not known. In the PCR, 60 Vbeta and 13 Jbeta primers were used. This table comes from immunoSEQ multiplex PCR, and its TCRdb copy is limited to in-frame clones, with some not included. Of roughly 120,000 clones listed, 15% to 17% are singletons. Trimming pared 6 bases from V and 1 base from J, leaving 9 bases between. Germline assignment: CDR1 MNHNY and CDR2 SVGAGI (reference sequence). The length of the CDR3 is 13 residues. Notes on the study in general: Reports showed the classifier diagnosing cytomegalovirus status with high specificity and sensitivity. A later analysis appeared to link common viral pathogens to several of the most significant clusters.

The receptor comes from a woman aged 18 to 35 in good health and CMV-seronegative. What was sequenced was PBMCs. This chain uses TRBV6-6 with TRBJ1-1; no clear D. The CDR3 loop is CASSLEWNTEAFF. The CDR3 DNA is TGTGCCAGCAGCTTGGAGTGGAACACTGAAGCTTTCTTT.